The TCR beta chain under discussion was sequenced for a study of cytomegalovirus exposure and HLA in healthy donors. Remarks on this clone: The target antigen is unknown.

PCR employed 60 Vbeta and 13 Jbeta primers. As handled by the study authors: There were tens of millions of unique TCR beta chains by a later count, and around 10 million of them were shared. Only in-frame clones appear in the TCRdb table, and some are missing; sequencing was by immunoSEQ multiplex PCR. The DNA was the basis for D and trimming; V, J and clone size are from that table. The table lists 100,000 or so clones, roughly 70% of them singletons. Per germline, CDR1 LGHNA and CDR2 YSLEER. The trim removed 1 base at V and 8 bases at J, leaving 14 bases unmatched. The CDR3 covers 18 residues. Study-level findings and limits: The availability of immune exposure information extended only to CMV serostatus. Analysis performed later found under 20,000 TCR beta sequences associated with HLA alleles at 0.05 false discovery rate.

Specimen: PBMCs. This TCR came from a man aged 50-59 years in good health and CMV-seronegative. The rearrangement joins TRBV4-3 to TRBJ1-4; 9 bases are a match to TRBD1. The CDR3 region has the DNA TGCGCCAGCAGCCAAGGCGCCGGATCCGGGACAGGGACCGAAAAACTGTTTTTT. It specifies CASSQGAGSGTGTEKLFF.